Presented here are 24 T cell receptor beta chains from one specimen sequenced in a study of T cell repertoires in cytomegalovirus infection. TCRdb reanalysed the reads using MiXCR and keeps one entry per CDR3 protein. The sample records nearly 650,000 distinct CDR3 sequences, about 24% being singletons. Sequenced material: CD8+ T cells from PBMCs. Every receptor here comes from a human donor in good health (CMV status not recorded). Some clones in this sample may be carry-over from other donors' samples.

The chain is built from TRBV7-6 and TRBJ1-3, with D hard to call. The V end was cut by 5 bases, the J end by 0 bases, with 14 bases between. Per the germline V gene, CDR1 is SGHVS and CDR2 is FNYEAQ. This CDR3 spans 16 amino acids. The CDR3 DNA reads as TGTGCCAGCAGCCTAGGGTGGGATCTCTCTGGAAACACCATATATTTT. Translated, it gives CASSLGWDLSGNTIYF.

The gene calls are TRBV2 and TRBJ1-5; TRBD1 matches 8 bases. Germline-derived CDR1 and CDR2 are SNHLY and FYNNEI. Trimming took 6 bases from V and 5 from J; bases not matched to a gene: 9. The CDR3 has 15 residues. CDR3 DNA sequence: TGTGCCAGCAGAGGACAGGGTGGGGTCCATCAGCCCCAGCATTTT. Protein sequence: CASRGQGGVHQPQHF.

The CDR3: CASSGSDRGYYGYTF. The CDR3 nucleotides read TGTGCCAGCAGCGGGAGCGACAGGGGATACTATGGCTACACCTTC. The chain couples TRBV9 to TRBJ1-2; 8 positions agree with TRBD1. Trimming removed 3 bases from V and 3 bases from J; junction bases left unmatched: 7. Germline V lookup: CDR1 SGDLS, CDR2 YYNGEE. The CDR3 length is 15 residues.

This clonotype has more than one count but fewer than ten. The rearrangement joins TRBV27 to TRBJ1-1; 7 bases map to TRBD1. V was pared by 0 bases and J by 1 base, with 2 bases of the junction left unmatched. The CDR3 has 15 amino acids. CDR1 is MNHEY and CDR2 is SMNVEV in the germline V gene (reference sequence). Here the CDR3 DNA reads TGTGCCAGCAGTTTATCCCCAGGGGGGAACACTGAAGCTTTCTTT. Translating it yields CASSLSPGGNTEAFF.

This clonotype was recorded many times. The chain uses TRBV7-8 and TRBJ2-2; 12 bases are shared with TRBD1. CDR3 length equals 19 residues. J gave up 2 bases and V 2 bases, and 9 bases lay outside the gene matches. Germline V gene sequence: CDR1 SGHVS, CDR2 FQNEAQ. The CDR3 sequence: CASSLSRDRGLLNTGELFF. The CDR3 DNA sequence: TGTGCCAGCAGCTTATCAAGGGACAGGGGGCTCCTAAACACCGGGGAGCTGTTTTTT.

V gene TRBV5-5 combines with J gene TRBJ2-7, with D possibly being TRBD1 (6 bases). There are 13 residues in the CDR3. The V and J ends lost 1 base and 3 bases respectively, with 8 bases between them. Germline assignment: CDR1 SGHKS and CDR2 YYEKEE (reference sequence). CDR3 amino acids: CASSLWDNYEQYF. In nucleotides, the CDR3 is TGTGCCAGCAGCTTGTGGGACAACTACGAGCAGTACTTC. Complete variable domain (other parts from reference TRBV5-5 and TRBJ2-7): DAGVTQSPTHLIKTRGQQVTLRCSPISGHKSVSWYQQVLGQGPQFIFQYYEKEERGRGNFPDRFSARQFPNYSSELNVNALLLGDSALYLCASSLWDNYEQYFGPGTRLTVT.

With respect to this clonotype: This could be a read error, since a much larger clone is one nucleotide away. The chain links TRBV6-2 or TRBV6-3 to TRBJ2-7, with D hard to call. Per germline, CDR1 MNHEY and CDR2 SVGEGT. CDR3 length: 13 amino acids. V lost 0 bases and J 2 bases, leaving 5 bases between the germline ends. CDR3 sequence reads: CASSYSSAYEQYV. CDR3 sequence (DNA): TGTGCCAGCAGTTACTCCTCGGCCTACGAGCAGTACGTC.

This clonotype was seen a few times. The V gene is TRBV20-1, the J gene TRBJ1-4; no clear D gene. Trimming pared 0 bases from V and 3 bases from J, leaving 11 bases between. Germline V CDR1 and CDR2: DFQATT, SNEGSKA (reference sequence). This CDR3 region has 15 residues. Here the CDR3 DNA reads TGCAGTGCTAGAGATCTGTGGAGTTCTAATGAAAAACTGTTTTTT. Protein sequence: CSARDLWSSNEKLFF.

This chain joins TRBV19 and TRBJ1-2; D is possibly TRBD1 (6 bases). CDR3 size: 17 residues. Germline V gene sequence: CDR1 LNHDA, CDR2 SQIVND (reference sequence). Trimming took off 9 bases at V and 0 bases at J, with 23 bases between the two ends. Here the CDR3 DNA reads TGTGCCAGCAAAACGCTACGGACAGAACACCCTAACTATGGCTACACCTTC. Protein sequence: CASKTLRTEHPNYGYTF.

About this clonotype: One end of the junction varies from germline; a read error may be responsible. V usage is TRBV7-3 and J usage is TRBJ2-1; TRBD2 is a possible D gene (5 bases). The length of the CDR3 is 12 residues. Looked up from germline, CDR1 is SGHTA and CDR2 is FQGTGA. CDR3 bases: TGTGCCAACAGCTTATCGGCGGGTGAGCAGTTCTTC. The encoded protein is CANSLSAGEQFF.

There are a few counts of this clonotype. The J gene is TRBJ2-3, the V gene TRBV29-1, with a tentative D call TRBD2 (6 bases). The CDR3 sequence is 13 residues long. Germline-derived CDR1 and CDR2 are SQVTM and ANQGSEA. Trimming removed 5 bases at V and 3 bases at J, with 12 bases between. The CDR3 loop is CSVLGGETDTQYF. CDR3 in DNA: TGCAGCGTTCTGGGCGGGGAGACAGATACGCAGTATTTT.

This clonotype was detected many times. This rearrangement joins TRBV6-2 or TRBV6-3 to TRBJ2-7, with D possibly being TRBD2 (6 bases). Per the germline V gene, CDR1 is MNHEY and CDR2 is SVGEGT. The CDR3 contains 13 residues. With 4 bases removed from V and 3 bases from J, the gap between germline ends came to 10 bases. The CDR3 region has the DNA TGTGCCAGCAGTTGGGAGGCCGGCTACGAGCAGTACTTC. Amino acid sequence: CASSWEAGYEQYF.

CDR3 protein: CASSYAGTGGVGYGYTF. As DNA, the CDR3 is TGTGCCAGCAGTTATGCCGGGACAGGGGGCGTCGGCTATGGCTACACCTTC. The chain recombines TRBV6-5 with TRBJ1-2, with 12 bases that match TRBD1. The CDR3 length is 17 residues. CDR1 and CDR2 (germline): MNHEY, SVGAGI. V trimming: 3 bases; J trimming: 4 bases; junction bases outside the gene matches: 9.

This clonotype has only a few counts. CDR3 sequence reads: CASSPWTGSTYNEQFF. CDR3 nucleotide sequence: TGCGCCAGCAGCCCTTGGACAGGGTCCACCTACAATGAGCAGTTCTTC. The gene calls are TRBV4-1 and TRBJ2-1; 8 bases match TRBD1. Germline V gives CDR1 MGHRA, CDR2 YSYEKL. V lost 4 bases to trimming and J lost 2 bases; unmatched junction nucleotides: 7. The CDR3 has 16 amino acids.

This clonotype was found many times. CDR3 protein: CASSSGYSNQPQHF. The DNA for the CDR3 is TGTGCCAGCAGCTCGGGGTATAGCAATCAGCCCCAGCATTTT. The chain has TRBV7-2 and TRBJ1-5; D call uncertain. The V end lost 4 bases, the J end lost 0 bases, and 7 bases lay between the germline ends. Germline assignment: CDR1 SGHTA and CDR2 FQGNSA. The length of the CDR3 is 14 residues.

The sample holds a few counts of this clonotype. The chain employs TRBV7-6 and TRBJ1-1; D gene ambiguous. This CDR3 region has 14 residues. Trimming removed 4 bases from V and 4 bases from J, with 13 bases in between. Germline CDR1 reads SGHVS; CDR2 reads FNYEAQ. DNA of the CDR3: TGTGCCAGCAGCTCCGTATCCGAGGGCACTGAAGCTTTCTTT. This translates into CASSSVSEGTEAFF.

This clonotype was observed at least ten times. This sequence joins TRBV11-2 and TRBJ2-2; 7 nucleotides match TRBD1. The CDR3 covers 14 residues. Germline V gene lookup returns CDR1 SGHAT and CDR2 FQNNGV. Trimming removed 8 bases from V and 4 bases from J; junction bases left unmatched: 7. The CDR3 spells CASVTGAPTGELFF. The CDR3 bases are TGTGCCAGCGTTACAGGGGCTCCCACCGGGGAGCTGTTTTTT.

Many counts were recorded for this clonotype. The V call is TRBV7-6, the J call TRBJ2-1; perhaps TRBD2 as D (6 bases). Looked up from germline, CDR1 is SGHVS and CDR2 is FNYEAQ. CDR3 size: 12 residues. V was clipped by 1 base and J by 9 bases, with 7 bases between them. In DNA form, the CDR3 reads TGTGCCAGCAGCTTAGGGAGGGCTGAGCAGTTCTTC. Amino acids: CASSLGRAEQFF.

Here the CDR3 reads CASSLRTSSSYNSPLHF. The CDR3 DNA reads as TGTGCCAGCAGCCTCCGGACTTCTAGCTCCTATAATTCACCCCTCCACTTT. J is TRBJ1-6 and V is TRBV28; D not resolved. This CDR3 spans 17 amino acids. CDR1 and CDR2 from the germline V gene are MDHEN and SYDVKM. V shed 6 bases and J shed 0 bases, with 15 bases lying between them.

V usage is TRBV23-1 and J usage is TRBJ1-1, with D maybe TRBD1 (5 bases). TRBV23-1 is annotated as an ORF whose role is uncertain. CDR3 size: 17 residues. Between the trimmed V and J ends, which lost 0 bases and 4 bases, there was a span of 18 bases. The CDR3, as DNA: TGCGCCAGCAGTCAATCCCACTTTCAGGGTCGCCCCACTGAAGCTTTCTTT. Translation: CASSQSHFQGRPTEAFF.

Regarding this clonotype: The junction shows a germline mismatch at one end, possibly a read error. The rearrangement links TRBV6-2 or TRBV6-3 to TRBJ2-1, with TRBD1 identical over 10 bases. CDR3 length: 15 amino acids. CDR1 MNHEY and CDR2 SVGEGT come from the germline V gene. Here the CDR3 DNA reads TGTACCAGCAGCAGGACAGGGGGCTCCTACAATGAGCAGTTCTTC. This translates into CTSSRTGGSYNEQFF.

V usage is TRBV7-9 and J usage is TRBJ1-1, with TRBD1 as a possible D gene (5 bases). The germline V and J ends were trimmed by 7 bases and 2 bases, with 17 bases remaining between them. CDR3 length: 15 amino acids. Germline CDR1 SEHNR, CDR2 FQNEAQ (reference sequence). The CDR3 reads CASTTPGQANTEAFF. Here the CDR3 DNA reads TGTGCCAGCACCACCCCGGGGCAGGCCAACACTGAAGCTTTCTTT.

This clonotype was counted a few times. The chain recombines TRBV14 with TRBJ2-7; TRBD1 aligns across 7 bases. The CDR3 is 15 amino acids. Germline lookup yields CDR1 SGHDN and CDR2 FVKESK. Trimming removed 4 bases from V and 2 bases from J; junction bases left unmatched: 8. CDR3 protein: CASSRSEDRPYEQYF. DNA for the CDR3: TGTGCCAGCAGCCGTTCCGAGGACAGGCCCTACGAGCAGTACTTC.

The chain uses TRBV4-1 and TRBJ1-2; D ambiguous. The ends were cut back, 0 bases at V and 2 bases at J, with 10 bases in the middle. CDR1 is MGHRA, CDR2 YSYEKL, per germline. The CDR3 sequence is 15 residues long. CDR3 DNA sequence: TGCGCCAGCAGCCAAGAAGAGGCCACCAACTATGGCTACACCTTC. It specifies CASSQEEATNYGYTF.